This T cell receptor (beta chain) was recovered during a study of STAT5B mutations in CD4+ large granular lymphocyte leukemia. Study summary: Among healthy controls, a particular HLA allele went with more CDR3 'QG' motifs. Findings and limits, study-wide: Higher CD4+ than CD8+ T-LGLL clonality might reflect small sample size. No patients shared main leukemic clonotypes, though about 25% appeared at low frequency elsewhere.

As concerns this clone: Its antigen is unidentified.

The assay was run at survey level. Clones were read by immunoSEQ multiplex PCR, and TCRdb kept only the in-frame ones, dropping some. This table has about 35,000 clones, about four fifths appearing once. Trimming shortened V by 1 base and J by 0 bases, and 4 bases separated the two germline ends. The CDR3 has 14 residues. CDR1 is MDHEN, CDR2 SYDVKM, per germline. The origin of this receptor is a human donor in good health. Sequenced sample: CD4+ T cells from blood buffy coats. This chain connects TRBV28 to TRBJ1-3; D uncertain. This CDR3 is CASSLSLSGNTIYF. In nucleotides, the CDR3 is TGTGCCAGCAGTTTATCACTCTCTGGAAACACCATATATTTT.